The clone carrying this TCR beta chain came up once. Its specificity is not known. Samples were assayed with immunoSEQ v3.0 at survey level. Produced via immunoSEQ multiplex PCR; TCRdb's table is partial and in-frame only. The sample has 17,000 or so clones; 70% to 90% are singletons. The V segment lost 3 bases and the J segment 5 bases; nucleotides outside the gene matches: 10. Germline CDR1 SGHVS, CDR2 FNYEAQ. This CDR3 is 16 amino acids long. Before they underwent DNA extraction, samples held roughly 0.95-11 million cryopreserved PBMC. The data were taken from a study of long-term antiretroviral therapy in people with HIV. General study points: Repertoires with HIV possessed tighter CDR3 length spans than those of controls. Post-ART, diversity grew, though it stayed under transplant donor control levels. ART adherence, viral resistance and therapy changes were not recorded.

The clonotype was recovered from a man aged 18 to 29 with HIV. The source was unsorted PBMCs, collected 0.1 years before starting antiretroviral therapy. The chain combines TRBV7-6 with TRBJ1-5; TRBD1 aligns across 7 bases. The CDR3, as DNA: TGTGCCAGCAGCTTGGACACAGGGGATGGAGATCAGCCCCAGCATTTT. This sequence encodes CASSLDTGDGDQPQHF.